These T cell receptor beta chains were read from a single sample in a study of blood T cell repertoires in COVID-19. Repertoires were generated with immunoSEQ multiplex PCR, while TCRdb's copy carries only in-frame clones and drops some. The repertoire includes around 37,000 clones, about 88% of them detected once, and around 2.4% sits in the top ten. The specimen was peripheral blood. The receptors originated from a human donor in a cohort sampled during active COVID-19. CDR3s include the opening cysteine and the closing phenylalanine or tryptophan. A D gene is named only where the DNA matches it firmly. Only part of the rows carry a size: once, few, many, or a class if the clone is expanded.

d_call	clone_size	v_call	j_call	cdr3_nt	cdr3_aa
TRBD1	-	TRBV5-1	TRBJ1-4	TGCGCCAGCAGCTTGACAGGGGGCGCTGGGGAAAAACTGTTTTTT	CASSLTGGAGEKLFF
TRBD1	-	TRBV5-1	TRBJ2-2	TGCGCCAGCAGCTCGGACAGGGGGAACACCGGGGAGCTGTTTTTT	CASSSDRGNTGELFF
-	-	TRBV2	TRBJ1-2	TGTGCCAGCAGCGCCCGGGGGGGTTATGGCTACACCTTC	CASSARGGYGYTF
-	-	TRBV5-1	TRBJ1-3	TGCGCCAGCAGCTTGAGGGGCGACAACTCTGGAAACACCATATATTTT	CASSLRGDNSGNTIYF
TRBD1	once	TRBV7-9	TRBJ1-1	TGTGCCAGCAGCTTAGGGCGACAGGGAACTGAAGCTTTCTTT	CASSLGRQGTEAFF
-	-	TRBV5-5	TRBJ1-2	TGTGCCAGCGGACTCCTAGCGAATGGCTACACCTTC	CASGLLANGYTF
-	-	TRBV5-1	TRBJ1-2	TGCGCCAGCAGCGCCAGAGGACTGGATAACTATGGCTACACCTTC	CASSARGLDNYGYTF
TRBD2	-	TRBV5-6	TRBJ2-5	TGTGCCAGCAGCGTCCCGGGGGGAGCCCTGAGGCAAGAGACCCAGTACTTC	CASSVPGGALRQETQYF
-	-	TRBV30	TRBJ2-3	TGTGCCTGGAGCCATTTCGGGCGGGGCGGCACAGATACGCAGTATTTT	CAWSHFGRGGTDTQYF
-	-	TRBV5-4	TRBJ1-1	TGTGCCAGCAGCGGGCACACTGAAGCTTTCTTT	CASSGHTEAFF
-	-	TRBV5-1	TRBJ2-3	TGCGCCAGCAGGCCTAGTGTTGGGACAGATACGCAGTATTTT	CASRPSVGTDTQYF
-	-	TRBV10-3	TRBJ2-7	TGTGCCATCAGTGCCGGCTACGAGCAGTACTTC	CAISAGYEQYF
TRBD1	-	TRBV5-4	TRBJ2-1	TGTGCCAGCAGCGAAGCAGGGGGCCCAAACTACAATGAGCAGTTCTTC	CASSEAGGPNYNEQFF
-	-	TRBV11-2	TRBJ2-3	TGTGCCAGCAGCTTACCTCCAGGGTGGGGAAAAACAGATACGCAGTATTTT	CASSLPPGWGKTDTQYF
-	-	TRBV7-6	TRBJ1-3	TGTGCCAGCAGCCAGTTAGGCGGCTCTGGAAACACCATATATTTT	CASSQLGGSGNTIYF
TRBD2	-	TRBV7-4	TRBJ2-3	TGTGCCAGCAGCTCAGGGGGGACTAGCGGAAATACTAGCACAGATACGCAGTATTTT	CASSSGGTSGNTSTDTQYF
TRBD2	-	TRBV6-5	TRBJ2-5	TGTGCCAGCAGTTATCTAGCGGGGGCGGGGGAGACCCAGTACTTC	CASSYLAGAGETQYF
TRBD1	-	TRBV5-1	TRBJ1-1	TGCGCCAGCAGCTTACAGGGGGCTTCGAACACTGAAGCTTTCTTT	CASSLQGASNTEAFF
TRBD2	-	TRBV5-4	TRBJ2-5	TGTGCCAGCAGTTACAATAGCGGGGGGCAAGAGACCCAGTACTTC	CASSYNSGGQETQYF
-	-	TRBV7-8	TRBJ1-6	TGTGCCAGCAGCTTACAGGGCAGCTCCTATAATTCACCCCTCCACTTT	CASSLQGSSYNSPLHF
-	-	TRBV18	TRBJ1-1	TGTGCCAGCTCACCACCGTCGAGGACTGAAGCTTTCTTT	CASSPPSRTEAFF
TRBD2	-	TRBV2	TRBJ2-1	TGTGCCAGCAGCTACGAGCGGGGGGGCGACAATGAGCAGTTCTTC	CASSYERGGDNEQFF
TRBD2	-	TRBV18	TRBJ2-3	TGTGCCAGCTCACCCGGGACTAGCGGCCTAGGCACAGATACGCAGTATTTT	CASSPGTSGLGTDTQYF
-	-	TRBV15	TRBJ2-2	TGTGCCACCAGACCGCCCGGGGTGGGGACCGGGGAGCTGTTTTTT	CATRPPGVGTGELFF
TRBD2	-	TRBV2	TRBJ2-2	TGTGCCACCAGACTAGCGGGTAACACCGGGGAGCTGTTTTTT	CATRLAGNTGELFF
-	-	TRBV2	TRBJ1-5	TGTGCCAGCACTGACGGACAGTGGAATCAGCCCCAGCATTTT	CASTDGQWNQPQHF
-	-	TRBV19	TRBJ1-1	TGTGCCAGTAGTGACCGGGAGTACACTGAAGCTTTCTTT	CASSDREYTEAFF
TRBD2	-	TRBV6-6	TRBJ2-5	TGTGCCAGCAGTTACGGGCGGGGGGAGACCCAGTACTTC	CASSYGRGETQYF
TRBD1	-	TRBV2	TRBJ1-4	TGTGCCAGCAGTGACGGACAGGTTAATGAAAAACTGTTTTTT	CASSDGQVNEKLFF
TRBD1	-	TRBV9	TRBJ2-1	TGTGCCAGCAGCCCTAACGTCGGGACAGGTGCGTACAATGAGCAGTTCTTC	CASSPNVGTGAYNEQFF
TRBD1	-	TRBV27	TRBJ2-1	TGTGCCAGCAGTTCGACAGGGCCCGAGTACAATGAGCAGTTCTTC	CASSSTGPEYNEQFF
TRBD1	-	TRBV9	TRBJ1-2	TGTGCCAGCAGCGTAGCTAGGACAGGGAACTATGGCTACACCTTC	CASSVARTGNYGYTF
TRBD2	-	TRBV5-1	TRBJ2-1	TGCGCCAGCAGGCCAACTAGCGGGGATCTCCATGAGCAGTTCTTC	CASRPTSGDLHEQFF
-	-	TRBV11-1	TRBJ1-1	TGTGCCAGCAGCTTACAGGGTGAAGCTTTCTTT	CASSLQGEAFF
-	-	TRBV5-4	TRBJ1-3	TGTGCCAGCACCCTGCGGGGAGGAAACACCATATATTTT	CASTLRGGNTIYF
-	-	TRBV6-5	TRBJ1-2	TGTGCCAGCGAGCCGTGGGAGGCTGGCTACACCTTC	CASEPWEAGYTF
TRBD1	-	TRBV2	TRBJ1-2	TGTGCCAGCAGTGAGTCTTGGGACAGGGCTCTGGCTAACTATGGCTACACCTTC	CASSESWDRALANYGYTF
-	-	TRBV7-8	TRBJ1-2	TGTGCCAGCGGAGACTATGGCTACACCTTC	CASGDYGYTF
-	-	TRBV18	TRBJ2-2	TGTGCCAGCTCACCACCGGATGGGGCGTCTAACACCGGGGAGCTGTTTTTT	CASSPPDGASNTGELFF
-	-	TRBV3-1/TRBV3-2	TRBJ2-7	TGTGCCAGCAGCCCCGGCTTACAGACATACTACGAGCAGTACTTC	CASSPGLQTYYEQYF
TRBD1	-	TRBV4-1	TRBJ1-1	TGCGCCAGCACGAGGACAGGGGAGAACACTGAAGCTTTCTTT	CASTRTGENTEAFF
TRBD1	once	TRBV9	TRBJ2-7	TGTGCCAGCAGCGCTGACAGGGTATCCTACGAGCAGTACTTC	CASSADRVSYEQYF
-	-	TRBV19	TRBJ1-3	TGTGCCAGTAGTAGGAGAAGTCCTGGAAACACCATATATTTT	CASSRRSPGNTIYF
-	-	TRBV5-1	TRBJ2-7	TGCGCCAGCAGCTCGGCGGGTGGGGGAGGCGACGAGCAGTACTTC	CASSSAGGGGDEQYF
TRBD2	-	TRBV27	TRBJ2-5	TGTGCCAGCAGTTCAAGCGGGAACTCGAAAGAGACCCAGTACTTC	CASSSSGNSKETQYF
-	-	TRBV3-1/TRBV3-2	TRBJ2-2	TGTGCCAGCAGCCAAGCCAGGCCCACCGGGGAGCTGTTTTTT	CASSQARPTGELFF
TRBD2	-	TRBV27	TRBJ2-1	TGTGCCAGCAGTCCTCGCCTAGCGGGGCCTGCGGATGAGCAGTTCTTC	CASSPRLAGPADEQFF
-	-	TRBV5-1	TRBJ2-1	TGCGCCAGCAGCTTGGACCGGGCCTACAATGAGCAGTTCTTC	CASSLDRAYNEQFF
TRBD2	-	TRBV5-1	TRBJ2-1	TGCGCCAGCAGCCCGAGGCCAGCGGGGAGCTCCTACAATGAGCAGTTCTTC	CASSPRPAGSSYNEQFF